This T cell receptor beta chain emerged from a study of shared clonotypes between healthy human individuals. Study-level findings and limits: Estimated richness values were generally larger in naive subsets than in memory subsets. Generation probability values for non-shared clonotypes were lower than those for clonotypes shared by all four donors.

As originally analysed: Filtering differed, since immunoSEQ gave only junction sequences and no quality scores. This table comes from immunoSEQ multiplex PCR, and its TCRdb copy is limited to in-frame clones, with some not included. That table gives V, J and clone size, and the DNA gave D and trimming. This table has about 580,000 clones, roughly 98% appearing once. CD45RO-negative cells were positively selected for CCR7, leaving out terminally differentiated effector memory CD45RA+ cells. Donors were healthy HIV-negative adults without recently reported acute infections or vaccinations. Germline loops: CDR1 SGHVS, CDR2 FNYEAQ. The CDR3 runs 17 residues. V lost 4 bases to trimming and J lost 2 bases; unmatched junction nucleotides: 8. Worth noting for this clone: The antigen remains unidentified.

This receptor was obtained from a man under 40 in good health. The chain carries TRBV7-6 and TRBJ2-3; 11 bases are a match to TRBD2. Sequenced material: naive CD8+ T cells sorted from blood. In DNA, the CDR3 is TGTGCCAGCAGCTACGCAGGACTAGCGGGCATCACAGATACGCAGTATTTT. This codes for CASSYAGLAGITDTQYF. The full variable domain, its missing parts supplied by reference TRBV7-6 and TRBJ2-3, is GAGVSQSPRYKVTKRGQDVALRCDPISGHVSLYWYRQALGQGPEFLTYFNYEAQQDKSGLPNDRFSAERPEGSISTLTIQRTEQRDSAMYRCASSYAGLAGITDTQYFGPGTRLTVL.